This TCR beta chain was sequenced during a study of vaccination and CD4 T cells after COVID-19. Study-wide findings and caveats: Recorded median SARS-CoV-2-reactive clonotype numbers increased from about 20 to 38 without reaching significance.

About this clonotype itself: The antigen remains unidentified.

Cultured CD4+ T-cell DNA underwent Oncomine TCR Beta short-read sequencing. TCRdb re-called the PCR reads with MiXCR, one entry per CDR3 protein. Found here are 13,000 to 15,000 distinct CDR3 sequences, under 40% of them singletons; the top ten hold about 10%. This sample's treatment: 10-day PBMC culture with coronavirus spike peptide pools or control peptides (ViraFEST assay). Once peptide pools had expanded antigen-specific T cells, ViraFEST sequenced TCRs. This CDR3 contains 15 residues. Germline V gives CDR1 MNHEY, CDR2 SVGAGI. V trimming: 4 bases; J trimming: 7 bases; junction bases outside the gene matches: 10.

The TCR originated in a human donor who had recovered from COVID-19. V is TRBV6-5 and J is TRBJ2-7; 10 bases agree with TRBD2. Material for sequencing was CD4+ T cells from blood, cultured in vitro. CDR3 DNA: TGTGCCAGCAGTTCTCTAGCGGGAGAAGGAGGAGAGCAGTACTTC. Encoded protein: CASSSLAGEGGEQYF.